This passage covers 28 T cell receptor beta chains from one sample sequenced in a study of cytomegalovirus exposure and HLA in healthy donors. Researchers ran the PCR with 60 Vbeta and 13 Jbeta primers. This table comes from immunoSEQ multiplex PCR, and its TCRdb copy is limited to in-frame clones, with some not included. The table has around 150,000 clones, about four fifths seen once. Sequenced sample: PBMCs. Receptors originate from a man in his fifties or sixties in good health and CMV-seropositive.

The chain employs TRBV13 and TRBJ2-4, with 7 bases fitting TRBD2. CDR1 is PRHDT and CDR2 is FYEKMQ in the germline V gene (reference sequence). The CDR3 totals 16 residues. V shed 2 bases and J 3 bases; nucleotides not matched to a gene: 7. CDR3 sequence reads: CASSLIAGVDKNIQYF. In DNA, the CDR3 is TGTGCCAGCAGCTTAATTGCGGGAGTCGACAAAAACATTCAGTACTTC.

This clone was observed a few times. The chain has TRBV28 and TRBJ1-1; tentative D call: TRBD1 (6 bases). Germline CDR1 reads MDHEN; CDR2 reads SYDVKM. The CDR3 covers 11 residues. The germline V and J ends were trimmed by 3 bases and 14 bases, with 13 bases remaining between them. The CDR3 DNA follows: TGTGCCAGCAGTTTTCCTGCAGGGGCGTTCTTT. It yields the protein CASSFPAGAFF.

This clone was observed a few times. V and J are TRBV27 and TRBJ2-1; a possible D gene is TRBD2 (6 bases). The length of the CDR3 is 14 residues. CDR1 is MNHEY and CDR2 is SMNVEV in the germline V gene (reference sequence). The germline V and J ends were trimmed by 3 bases and 6 bases, with 12 bases remaining between them. The CDR3 protein is CASSLLAESNEQFF. CDR3 bases: TGTGCCAGCAGTTTGTTAGCGGAGTCCAATGAGCAGTTCTTC.

The rearrangement links TRBV18 to TRBJ1-5; TRBD1 might be the D (5 bases). The germline V gene has CDR1 KGHSH and CDR2 LQKENI. V lost 3 bases and J 7 bases, leaving 13 bases between the germline ends. There are 14 residues in the CDR3. The CDR3: CASSPQGSGQPQHF. DNA of the CDR3: TGTGCCAGCTCACCTCAGGGTTCCGGGCAGCCCCAGCATTTT.

This chain connects TRBV7-9 to TRBJ1-2, with D hard to call. Looked up from germline, CDR1 is SEHNR and CDR2 is FQNEAQ (reference sequence). Between the trimmed V and J ends, which lost 1 base and 8 bases, there was a span of 11 bases. The CDR3 is 13 amino acids. The CDR3 protein is CASSLVVSSGYTF. CDR3 nucleotides: TGTGCCAGCAGCTTAGTGGTTTCGAGCGGCTACACCTTC. The complete variable domain, with remaining parts taken from reference TRBV7-9 and TRBJ1-2, reads DTGVSQNPRHKITKRGQNVTFRCDPISEHNRLYWYRQTLGQGPEFLTYFQNEAQLEKSRLLSDRFSAERPKGSFSTLEIQRTEQGDSAMYLCASSLVVSSGYTFGSGTRLTVV.

The chain combines TRBV7-9 with TRBJ1-6, with 7 bases lining up with TRBD1. The CDR3 contains 14 residues. V was pared by 5 bases and J by 4 bases, with 2 bases of the junction left unmatched. The germline V gene encodes CDR1 SEHNR and CDR2 FQNEAQ (reference sequence). Written as DNA, the CDR3 is TGTGCCAGCAGCCCGACAGGGTATAATTCACCCCTCCACTTT. This translates into CASSPTGYNSPLHF.

CDR3 nucleotides: TGTGCCAGCAGTTTCGGTTGGTCTAGCGGGAGTGGCACGCAGTATTTT. It is translated as CASSFGWSSGSGTQYF. The chain uses TRBV28 and TRBJ2-3; 10 bases are shared with TRBD2. J lost 9 bases, V lost 3 bases, and 12 bases had no gene match. Germline CDR1 and CDR2: MDHEN and SYDVKM. This CDR3 comprises 16 residues.

The count of this clone is one. V is TRBV29-1 and J is TRBJ1-3; D unclear. The CDR3 spans 11 residues. In germline, CDR1 is SQVTM, CDR2 ANQGSEA. Trimming stripped 3 bases from V and 3 bases from J, with 3 bases between. The CDR3 coding sequence is TGCAGCGTTGATTATGGAAACACCATATATTTT. As protein: CSVDYGNTIYF.

This clone was observed a single time. This CDR3 is CAISRPEETQYF. DNA for the CDR3: TGTGCCATCAGCCGCCCGGAAGAGACCCAGTACTTC. The rearrangement uses TRBV10-3 and TRBJ2-5; D not resolved. Germline-derived CDR1 and CDR2 are ENHRY and SYGVKD. V gave up 6 bases and J gave up 3 bases, with 8 bases separating them. The CDR3 spans 12 residues.

The rearrangement joins TRBV30 to TRBJ1-1; 9 nucleotides agree with TRBD1. The CDR3 has 14 amino acids. Looked up from germline, CDR1 is GTSNPN and CDR2 is SVGIG (reference sequence). V dropped 3 bases and J dropped 3; count of bases not matched to a gene: 5. The CDR3 protein is CAWRGGQGDTEAFF. CDR3 bases: TGTGCCTGGAGGGGGGGACAGGGAGACACTGAAGCTTTCTTT.

The rearrangement uses TRBV30 and TRBJ2-1; no definite D call. V was shortened by 4 bases and J by 0 bases, with 16 bases between the two germline ends. The CDR3 is 16 residues long. Per germline, CDR1 GTSNPN and CDR2 SVGIG (reference sequence). The CDR3 loop reads CAWTIPQVSSYNEQFF. In DNA form, the CDR3 reads TGTGCCTGGACCATCCCGCAGGTCAGCTCCTACAATGAGCAGTTCTTC.

This clone was seen only a few times. The chain has TRBV28 and TRBJ2-5; 9 bases are shared with TRBD1. The DNA end is more similar to TRBJ2-7, so the J call may be wrong. Germline CDR1 reads MDHEN; CDR2 reads SYDVKM. CDR3 length: 12 residues. CDR3: CASRTGGYEQYF. The DNA for the CDR3 is TGTGCCAGCAGGACAGGGGGCTACGAGCAGTACTTC.

The V call is TRBV10-3, the J call TRBJ1-1; D not resolved. Germline assignment: CDR1 ENHRY and CDR2 SYGVKD. Trimming cost V 6 bases and J 2 bases, with 10 bases left between them. The CDR3 totals 13 residues. The CDR3 DNA reads as TGTGCCATCAGGGCCGGGGATAACACTGAAGCTTTCTTT. It codes for CAIRAGDNTEAFF.

The CDR3 nucleotides are TGTGCCAGTACGCCTCTGGGACTAGTGTCCAATGAGCAGTTCTTC. This encodes CASTPLGLVSNEQFF. The rearrangement uses TRBV19 and TRBJ2-1, with 8 bases lining up with TRBD2. The CDR3 is 15 amino acids. After removal of 7 bases from V and 6 bases from J, the junction contained 11 bases not matched to a gene. Germline V gives CDR1 LNHDA, CDR2 SQIVND (reference sequence).

This clone was seen only once. The chain joins TRBV5-1 to TRBJ2-7; TRBD2 matches 7 bases. There are 13 residues in the CDR3. V was clipped by 4 bases and J by 2 bases; unmatched bases: 3. CDR1 SGHRS and CDR2 YFSETQ come from the germline V gene. CDR3 coding DNA: TGCGCCAGCAGCGTGGGACTAACCTACGAGCAGTACTTC. Its translation: CASSVGLTYEQYF.

The CDR3 nucleotides read TGTGCCAGCAGCAACATACAGGGATCAACTAATGAAAAACTGTTTTTT. Translation: CASSNIQGSTNEKLFF. The V and J genes are TRBV5-6 and TRBJ1-4; possibly TRBD1 for D (6 bases). CDR1 SGHDT and CDR2 YYEEEE come from the germline V gene. The V end was cut by 4 bases, the J end by 0 bases, with 13 bases between. The CDR3 loop spans 16 amino acids.

The chain carries TRBV2 and TRBJ1-3; TRBD1 aligns across 8 bases. The CDR3 sequence is 15 residues long. CDR1 and CDR2 (germline): SNHLY, FYNNEI. After removal of 6 bases from V and 1 base from J, the junction contained 5 bases not matched to a gene. This chain's CDR3 is CASSLRQGSGNTIYF. CDR3 bases: TGTGCCAGCAGCCTTAGACAGGGGTCTGGAAACACCATATATTTT.

V gene TRBV7-9 combines with J gene TRBJ1-4; 7 positions agree with TRBD1. The germline CDR1 and CDR2 sequences are SEHNR and FQNEAQ (reference sequence). CDR3 length: 15 amino acids. The trim removed 2 bases at V and 4 bases at J, leaving 4 bases unmatched. The CDR3: CASSLRDSLNEKLFF. The CDR3 DNA sequence: TGTGCCAGCAGCTTAAGGGACAGCCTTAATGAAAAACTGTTTTTT.

This sequence joins TRBV6-4 and TRBJ2-2, with TRBD1 identical over 7 bases. Germline CDR1 reads MRHNA; CDR2 reads SNTAGT. CDR3 size: 13 residues. Trimming took 5 bases from V and 8 from J; bases not matched to a gene: 5. DNA for the CDR3: TGTGCCAGCAGTCTCGAGACAGGGGGGGAGCTGTTTTTT. Translation gives CASSLETGGELFF.

The V and J genes are TRBV30 and TRBJ2-5; 9 bases fit TRBD2. Germline CDR1 reads GTSNPN; CDR2 reads SVGIG (reference sequence). V was pared by 5 bases and J by 5 bases, with 6 bases of the junction left unmatched. This CDR3 is built from 13 residues. CDR3 sequence: CAWVAGAGETQYF. Here the CDR3 DNA reads TGTGCCTGGGTAGCGGGGGCCGGGGAGACCCAGTACTTC.

This clone appeared a single time. The rearrangement uses TRBV7-3 and TRBJ2-2; no definite D call. The CDR3 has 16 residues. Between the trimmed V and J ends, which lost 6 bases and 0 bases, there was a span of 14 bases. Per the germline V gene, CDR1 is SGHTA and CDR2 is FQGTGA. The CDR3 DNA reads TGTGCCAGCAGGCTCATGGCGGCAACGAACACCGGGGAGCTGTTTTTT. Its protein is CASRLMAATNTGELFF.

J is TRBJ2-1 and V is TRBV11-1; D ambiguous. From germline, CDR1 is SGHAT and CDR2 FQDESV (reference sequence). This CDR3 region has 14 residues. V lost 5 bases, J lost 1 base, and 9 bases lay in between. The CDR3 protein is CASSQDVSYNEQFF. The CDR3 region has the DNA TGTGCCAGCAGCCAGGATGTGTCCTACAATGAGCAGTTCTTC. The variable domain in full, completed from reference TRBV11-1 and TRBJ2-1, reads EAEVAQSPRYKITEKSQAVAFWCDPISGHATLYWYRQILGQGPELLVQFQDESVVDDSQLPKDRFSAERLKGVDSTLKIQPAELGDSAMYLCASSQDVSYNEQFFGPGTRLTVL.

J is TRBJ2-7 and V is TRBV7-2, with 8 positions matching TRBD1. Germline CDR1 is SGHTA and CDR2 is FQGNSA. Trimming removed 5 bases from V and 0 bases from J; junction bases left unmatched: 9. The CDR3 has 16 residues. CDR3 residues: CASSRDSGQDSYEQYF. The CDR3 nucleotides read TGTGCCAGCAGCCGTGATTCGGGACAGGACTCCTACGAGCAGTACTTC. The full variable domain, completed using reference TRBV7-2 and TRBJ2-7, is GAGVSQSPSNKVTEKGKDVELRCDPISGHTALYWYRQSLGQGLEFLIYFQGNSAPDKSGLPSDRFSAERTGGSVSTLTIQRTQQEDSAVYLCASSRDSGQDSYEQYFGPGTRLTVT.

This chain joins TRBV15 and TRBJ2-1; TRBD1 matches at 9 bases. Germline V gene lookup returns CDR1 LNHNV and CDR2 YYDKDF (reference sequence). V was pared by 2 bases and J by 8 bases, with 7 bases of the junction left unmatched. The CDR3 runs to 15 residues. CDR3 nucleotide sequence: TGTGCCACCAGCAGACCGGGACAGGGTTCACATGAGCAGTTCTTC. The encoded protein is CATSRPGQGSHEQFF. Drawing the rest from reference TRBV15 and TRBJ2-1, the complete variable domain is DAMVIQNPRYQVTQFGKPVTLSCSQTLNHNVMYWYQQKSSQAPKLLFHYYDKDFNNEADTPDNFQSRRPNTSFCFLDIRSPGLGDTAMYLCATSRPGQGSHEQFFGPGTRLTVL.

J is TRBJ2-3 and V is TRBV9; TRBD2 matches at 9 bases. The CDR3 is 14 amino acids. Per germline, CDR1 SGDLS and CDR2 YYNGEE. V gave up 3 bases and J gave up 3 bases; unmatched junction bases: 2. CDR3 protein: CASSAAGGTDTQYF. CDR3 sequence (DNA): TGTGCCAGCAGCGCGGCGGGGGGGACAGATACGCAGTATTTT. Using reference TRBV9 and TRBJ2-3 for the parts outside the CDR3, the full variable domain is DSGVTQTPKHLITATGQRVTLRCSPRSGDLSVYWYQQSLDQGLQFLIQYYNGEERAKGNILERFSAQQFPDLHSELNLSSLELGDSALYFCASSAAGGTDTQYFGPGTRLTVL.

This chain links TRBV5-6 with TRBJ2-7, with D unresolved. Germline assignment: CDR1 SGHDT and CDR2 YYEEEE. The CDR3 spans 12 residues. The V and J ends lost 4 bases and 4 bases respectively, with 9 bases between them. The CDR3 sequence: CASSPGGYEQYF. CDR3 nucleotide sequence: TGTGCCAGCAGCCCCGGCGGATACGAGCAGTACTTC.

In its sample, this clone was seen once. The chain is built from TRBV28 and TRBJ2-5; D possibly corresponds to TRBD1 (6 bases). Germline V gene sequence: CDR1 MDHEN, CDR2 SYDVKM. The CDR3 is 12 amino acids. The V and J ends lost 5 bases and 11 bases respectively, with 15 bases between them. The CDR3: CASSRGGLEQYF. CDR3 coding DNA: TGTGCCAGCAGTCGAGGGGGTTTGGAGCAGTACTTC.

The CDR3 reads CASSQDQHPVSNQPQHF. In DNA, the CDR3 is TGTGCCAGCAGCCAAGATCAACACCCAGTTAGCAATCAGCCCCAGCATTTT. This chain joins TRBV14 and TRBJ1-5; no definite D call. This CDR3 is built from 17 residues. Germline lookup yields CDR1 SGHDN and CDR2 FVKESK. V lost 0 bases and J lost 0, with 12 bases in between.